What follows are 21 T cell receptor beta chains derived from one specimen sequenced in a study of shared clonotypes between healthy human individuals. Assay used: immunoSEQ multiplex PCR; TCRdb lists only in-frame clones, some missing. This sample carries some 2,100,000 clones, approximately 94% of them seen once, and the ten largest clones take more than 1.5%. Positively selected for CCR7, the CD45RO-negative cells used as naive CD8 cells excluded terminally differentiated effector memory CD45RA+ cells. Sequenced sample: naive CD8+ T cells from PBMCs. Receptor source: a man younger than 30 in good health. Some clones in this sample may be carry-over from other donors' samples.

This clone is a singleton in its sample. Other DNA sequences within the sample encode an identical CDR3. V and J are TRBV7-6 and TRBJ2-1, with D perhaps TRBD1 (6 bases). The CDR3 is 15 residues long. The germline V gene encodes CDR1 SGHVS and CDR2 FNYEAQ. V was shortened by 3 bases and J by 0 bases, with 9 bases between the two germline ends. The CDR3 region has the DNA TGTGCCAGCAGCTTGGACAGAAGCTCCTACAATGAGCAGTTCTTC. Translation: CASSLDRSSYNEQFF.

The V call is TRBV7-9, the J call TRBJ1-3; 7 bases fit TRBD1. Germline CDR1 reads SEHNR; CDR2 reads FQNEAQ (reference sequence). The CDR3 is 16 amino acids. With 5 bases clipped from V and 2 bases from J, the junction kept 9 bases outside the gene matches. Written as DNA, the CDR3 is TGTGCCAGCAGCATCAACAGGGGCTTTGCTGGAAACACCATATATTTT. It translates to CASSINRGFAGNTIYF.

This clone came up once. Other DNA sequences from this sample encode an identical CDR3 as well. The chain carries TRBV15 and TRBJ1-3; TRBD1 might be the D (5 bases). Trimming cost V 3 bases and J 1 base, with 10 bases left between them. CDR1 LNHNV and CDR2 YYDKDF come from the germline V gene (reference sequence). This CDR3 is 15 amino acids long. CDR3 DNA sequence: TGTGCCACCAGCAGCAGAAGGGGTTCTGGAAACACCATATATTTT. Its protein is CATSSRRGSGNTIYF.

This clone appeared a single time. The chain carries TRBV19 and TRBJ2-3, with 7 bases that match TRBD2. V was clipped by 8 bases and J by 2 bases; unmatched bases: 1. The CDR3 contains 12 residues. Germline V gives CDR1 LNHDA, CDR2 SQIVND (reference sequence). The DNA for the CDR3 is TGTGCCAGTCGGGGGGACACAGATACGCAGTATTTT. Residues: CASRGDTDTQYF.

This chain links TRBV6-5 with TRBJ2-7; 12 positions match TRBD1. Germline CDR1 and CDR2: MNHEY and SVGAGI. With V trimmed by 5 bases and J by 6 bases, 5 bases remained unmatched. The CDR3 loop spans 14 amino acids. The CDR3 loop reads CASSDPGQGAEQYF. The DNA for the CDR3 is TGTGCCAGCAGTGACCCGGGACAGGGGGCCGAGCAGTACTTC.

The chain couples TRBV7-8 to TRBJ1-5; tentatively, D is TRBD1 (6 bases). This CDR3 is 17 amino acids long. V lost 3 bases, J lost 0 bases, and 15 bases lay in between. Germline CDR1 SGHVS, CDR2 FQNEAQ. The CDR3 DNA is TGTGCCAGCAGCTTCAGGACAGCCGAATATAGCAATCAGCCCCAGCATTTT. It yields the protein CASSFRTAEYSNQPQHF.

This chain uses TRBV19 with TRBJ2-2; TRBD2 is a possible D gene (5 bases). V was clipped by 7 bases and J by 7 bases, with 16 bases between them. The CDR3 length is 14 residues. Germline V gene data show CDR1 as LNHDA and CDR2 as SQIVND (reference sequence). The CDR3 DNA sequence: TGTGCCAGTACGGCTAGCAGATGGGGCGGGGAGCTGTTTTTT. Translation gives CASTASRWGGELFF.

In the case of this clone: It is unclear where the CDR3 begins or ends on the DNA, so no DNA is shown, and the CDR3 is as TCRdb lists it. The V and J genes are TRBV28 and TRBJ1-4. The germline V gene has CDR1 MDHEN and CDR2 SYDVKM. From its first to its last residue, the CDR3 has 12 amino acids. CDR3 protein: CASSFGSGWLFF.

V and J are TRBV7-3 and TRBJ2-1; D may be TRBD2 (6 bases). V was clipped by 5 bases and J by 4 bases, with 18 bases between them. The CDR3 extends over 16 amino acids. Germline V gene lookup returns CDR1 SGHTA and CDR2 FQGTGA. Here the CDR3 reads CASSPRGGMIYNEQFF. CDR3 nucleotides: TGTGCCAGCAGCCCAAGGGGCGGGATGATATACAATGAGCAGTTCTTC.

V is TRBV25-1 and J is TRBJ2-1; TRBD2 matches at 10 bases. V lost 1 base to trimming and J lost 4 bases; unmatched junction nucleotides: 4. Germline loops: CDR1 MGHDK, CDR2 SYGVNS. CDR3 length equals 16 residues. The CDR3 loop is CASSESLAGAYNEQFF. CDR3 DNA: TGTGCCAGCAGTGAATCGCTAGCGGGAGCATACAATGAGCAGTTCTTC.

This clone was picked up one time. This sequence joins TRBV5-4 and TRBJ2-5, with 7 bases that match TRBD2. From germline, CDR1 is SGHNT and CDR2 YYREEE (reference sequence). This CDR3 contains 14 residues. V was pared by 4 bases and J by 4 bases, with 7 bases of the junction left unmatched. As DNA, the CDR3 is TGTGCCAGCAGCCCACGTGGGGAGGGAGAGACCCAGTACTTC. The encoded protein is CASSPRGEGETQYF. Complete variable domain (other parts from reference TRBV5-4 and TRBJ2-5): ETGVTQSPTHLIKTRGQQVTLRCSSQSGHNTVSWYQQALGQGPQFIFQYYREEENGRGNFPPRFSGLQFPNYSSELNVNALELDDSALYLCASSPRGEGETQYFGPGTRLLVL.

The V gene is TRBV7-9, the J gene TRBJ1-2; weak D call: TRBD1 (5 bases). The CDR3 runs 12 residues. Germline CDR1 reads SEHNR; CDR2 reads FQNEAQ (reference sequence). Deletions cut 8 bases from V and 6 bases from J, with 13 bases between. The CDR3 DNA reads TGTGCCAGCCCCTCTGGGGCACATGGCTACACCTTC. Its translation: CASPSGAHGYTF.

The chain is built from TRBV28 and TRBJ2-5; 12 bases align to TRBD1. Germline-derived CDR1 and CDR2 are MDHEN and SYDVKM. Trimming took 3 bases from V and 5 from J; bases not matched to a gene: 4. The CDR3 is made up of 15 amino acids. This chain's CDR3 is CASSFGDRGRETQYF. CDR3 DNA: TGTGCCAGCAGTTTCGGGGACAGGGGGCGGGAGACCCAGTACTTC.

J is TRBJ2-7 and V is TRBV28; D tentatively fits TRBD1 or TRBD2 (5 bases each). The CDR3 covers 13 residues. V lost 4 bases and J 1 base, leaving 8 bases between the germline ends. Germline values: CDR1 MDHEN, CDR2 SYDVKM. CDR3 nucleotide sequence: TGTGCCAGCAGTTACGGGACGTCCTACGAGCAGTACTTC. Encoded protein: CASSYGTSYEQYF. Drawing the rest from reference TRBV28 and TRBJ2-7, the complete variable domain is DVKVTQSSRYLVKRTGEKVFLECVQDMDHENMFWYRQDPGLGLRLIYFSYDVKMKEKGDIPEGYSVSREKKERFSLILESASTNQTSMYLCASSYGTSYEQYFGPGTRLTVT.

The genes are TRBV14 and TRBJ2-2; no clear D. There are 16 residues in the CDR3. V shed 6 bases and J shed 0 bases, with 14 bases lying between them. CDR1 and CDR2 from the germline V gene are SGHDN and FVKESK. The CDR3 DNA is TGTGCCAGCAGTCCAAGAGTTGCGCCGAACACCGGGGAGCTGTTTTTT. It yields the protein CASSPRVAPNTGELFF.

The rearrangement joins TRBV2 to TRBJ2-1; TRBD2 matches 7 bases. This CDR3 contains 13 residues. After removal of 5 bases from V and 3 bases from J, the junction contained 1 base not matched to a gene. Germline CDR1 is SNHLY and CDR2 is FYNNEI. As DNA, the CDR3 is TGTGCCAGCAGTAGCGGGAACTACAATGAGCAGTTCTTC. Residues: CASSSGNYNEQFF. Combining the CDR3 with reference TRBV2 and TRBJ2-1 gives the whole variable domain EPEVTQTPSHQVTQMGQEVILRCVPISNHLYFYWYRQILGQKVEFLVSFYNNEISEKSEIFDDQFSVERPDGSNFTLKIRSTKLEDSAMYFCASSSGNYNEQFFGPGTRLTVL.

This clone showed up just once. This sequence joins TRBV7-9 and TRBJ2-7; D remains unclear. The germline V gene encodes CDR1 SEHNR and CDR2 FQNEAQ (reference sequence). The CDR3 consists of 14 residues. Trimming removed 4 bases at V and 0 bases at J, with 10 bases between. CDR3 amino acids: CASSYDPSSYEQYF. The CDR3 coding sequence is TGTGCCAGCAGCTACGACCCGAGCTCCTACGAGCAGTACTTC.

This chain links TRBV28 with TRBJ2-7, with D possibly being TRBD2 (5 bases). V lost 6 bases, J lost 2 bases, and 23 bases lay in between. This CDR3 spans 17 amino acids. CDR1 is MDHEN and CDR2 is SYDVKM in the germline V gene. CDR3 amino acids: CASSSRPRHRGAYEQYF. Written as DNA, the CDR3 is TGTGCCAGCAGCTCAAGACCCCGACATCGGGGAGCCTACGAGCAGTACTTC.

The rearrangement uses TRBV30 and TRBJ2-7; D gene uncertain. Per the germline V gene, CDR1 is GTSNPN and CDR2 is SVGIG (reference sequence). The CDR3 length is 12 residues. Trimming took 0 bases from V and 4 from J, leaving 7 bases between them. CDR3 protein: CAWSVTFYEQYF. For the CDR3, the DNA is TGTGCCTGGAGTGTAACGTTTTACGAGCAGTACTTC.

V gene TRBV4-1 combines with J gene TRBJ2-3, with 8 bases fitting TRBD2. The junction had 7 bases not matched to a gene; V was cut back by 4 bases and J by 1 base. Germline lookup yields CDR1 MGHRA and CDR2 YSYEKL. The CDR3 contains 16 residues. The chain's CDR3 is CASSLTAGARTDTQYF. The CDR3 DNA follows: TGCGCCAGCAGCCTCACAGCGGGGGCCCGCACAGATACGCAGTATTTT.

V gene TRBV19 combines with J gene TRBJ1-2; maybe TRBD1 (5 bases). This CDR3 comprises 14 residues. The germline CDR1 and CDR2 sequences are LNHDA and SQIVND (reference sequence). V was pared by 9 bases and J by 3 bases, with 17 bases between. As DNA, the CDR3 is TGTGCCAGCGCCCTGCCCGGGGGGGACTATGGCTACACCTTC. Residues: CASALPGGDYGYTF.